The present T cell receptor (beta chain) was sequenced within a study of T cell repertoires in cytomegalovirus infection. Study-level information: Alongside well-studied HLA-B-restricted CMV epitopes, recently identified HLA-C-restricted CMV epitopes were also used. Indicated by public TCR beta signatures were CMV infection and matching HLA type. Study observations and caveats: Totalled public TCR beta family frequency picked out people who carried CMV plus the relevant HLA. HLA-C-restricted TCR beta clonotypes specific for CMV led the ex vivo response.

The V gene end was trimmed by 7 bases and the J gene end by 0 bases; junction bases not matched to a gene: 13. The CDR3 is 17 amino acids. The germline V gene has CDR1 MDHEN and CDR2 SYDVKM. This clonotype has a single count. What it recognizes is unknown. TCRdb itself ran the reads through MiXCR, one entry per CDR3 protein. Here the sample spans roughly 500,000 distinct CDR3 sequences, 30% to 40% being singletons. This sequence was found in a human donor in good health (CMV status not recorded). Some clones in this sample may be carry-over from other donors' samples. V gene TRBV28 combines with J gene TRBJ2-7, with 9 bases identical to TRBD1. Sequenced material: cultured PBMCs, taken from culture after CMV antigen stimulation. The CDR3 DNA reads TGTGCCAGCACCTCGTTACAGGGGGCCCCGAGCTCCTACGAGCAGTACTTC. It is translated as CASTSLQGAPSSYEQYF.